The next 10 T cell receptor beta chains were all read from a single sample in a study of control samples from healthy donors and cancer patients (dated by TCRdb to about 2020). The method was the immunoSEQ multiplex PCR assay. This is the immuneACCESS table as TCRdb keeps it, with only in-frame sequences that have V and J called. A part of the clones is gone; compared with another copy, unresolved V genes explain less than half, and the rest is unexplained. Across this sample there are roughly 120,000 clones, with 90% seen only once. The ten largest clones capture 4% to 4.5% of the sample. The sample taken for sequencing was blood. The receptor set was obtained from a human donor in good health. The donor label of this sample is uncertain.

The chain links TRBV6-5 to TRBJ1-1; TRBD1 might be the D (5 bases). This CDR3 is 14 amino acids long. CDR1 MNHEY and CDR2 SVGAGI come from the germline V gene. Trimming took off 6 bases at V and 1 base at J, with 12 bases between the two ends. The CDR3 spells CASRGAGKNTEAFF. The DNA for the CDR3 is TGTGCCAGCAGAGGGGCAGGGAAGAACACTGAAGCTTTCTTT.

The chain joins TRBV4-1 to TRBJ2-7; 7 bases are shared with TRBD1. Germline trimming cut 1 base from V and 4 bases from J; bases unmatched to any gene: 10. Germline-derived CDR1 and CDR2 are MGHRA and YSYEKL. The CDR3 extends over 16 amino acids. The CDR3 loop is CASSQVKSQGDYEQYF. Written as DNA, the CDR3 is TGCGCCAGCAGCCAAGTGAAGTCCCAGGGGGATTACGAGCAGTACTTC.

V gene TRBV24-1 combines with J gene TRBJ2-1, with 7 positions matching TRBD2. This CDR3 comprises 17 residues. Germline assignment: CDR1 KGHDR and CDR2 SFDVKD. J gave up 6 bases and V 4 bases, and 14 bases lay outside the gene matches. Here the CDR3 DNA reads TGTGCCACCAGTGACCCAGCTAGGAGTAGCGGGTTCAATGAGCAGTTCTTC. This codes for CATSDPARSSGFNEQFF.

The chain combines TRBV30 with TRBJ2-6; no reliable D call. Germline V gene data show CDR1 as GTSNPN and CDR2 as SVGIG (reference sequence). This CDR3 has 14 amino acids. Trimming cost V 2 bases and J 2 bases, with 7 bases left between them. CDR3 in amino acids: CAWSRNTGANVLTF. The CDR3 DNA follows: TGTGCCTGGAGTCGGAATACTGGGGCCAACGTCCTGACTTTC.

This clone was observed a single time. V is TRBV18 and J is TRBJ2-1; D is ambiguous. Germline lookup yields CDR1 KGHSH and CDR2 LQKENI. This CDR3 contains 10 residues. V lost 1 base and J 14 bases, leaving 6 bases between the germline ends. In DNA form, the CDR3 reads TGTGCCAGCTCACCACGTCGGAAGTTCTTC. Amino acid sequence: CASSPRRKFF.

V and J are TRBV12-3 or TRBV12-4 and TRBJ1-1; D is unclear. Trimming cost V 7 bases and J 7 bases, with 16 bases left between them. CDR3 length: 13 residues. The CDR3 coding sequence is TGTGCCAGCAAATTGGACCAAGCCCTTGAAGCTTTCTTT. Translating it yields CASKLDQALEAFF.

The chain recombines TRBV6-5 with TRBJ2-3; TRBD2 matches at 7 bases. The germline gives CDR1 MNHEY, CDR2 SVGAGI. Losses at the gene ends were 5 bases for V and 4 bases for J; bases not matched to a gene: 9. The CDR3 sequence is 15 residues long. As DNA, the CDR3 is TGTGCCAGCAGTCATTCCGAGCGGGGCCCAGATACGCAGTATTTT. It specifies CASSHSERGPDTQYF.

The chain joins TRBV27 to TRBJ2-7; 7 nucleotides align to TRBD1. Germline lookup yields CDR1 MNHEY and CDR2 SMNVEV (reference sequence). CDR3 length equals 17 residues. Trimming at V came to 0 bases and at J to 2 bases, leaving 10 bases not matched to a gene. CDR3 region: CASSLSPYGTVAYEQYF. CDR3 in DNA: TGTGCCAGCAGTTTATCTCCTTACGGGACAGTAGCCTACGAGCAGTACTTC.

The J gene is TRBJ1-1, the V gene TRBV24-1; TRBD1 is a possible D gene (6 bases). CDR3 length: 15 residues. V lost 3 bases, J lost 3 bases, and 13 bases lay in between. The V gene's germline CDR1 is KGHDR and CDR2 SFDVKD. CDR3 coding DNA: TGTGCCACCAGTGATAAACAGGGTAGGGACACTGAAGCTTTCTTT. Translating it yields CATSDKQGRDTEAFF.

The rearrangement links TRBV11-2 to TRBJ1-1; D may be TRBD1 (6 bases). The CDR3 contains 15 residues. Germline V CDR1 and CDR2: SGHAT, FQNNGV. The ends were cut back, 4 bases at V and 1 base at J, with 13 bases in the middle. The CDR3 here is CASSWGPTGNTEAFF. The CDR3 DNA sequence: TGTGCCAGCAGCTGGGGACCGACAGGGAACACTGAAGCTTTCTTT.